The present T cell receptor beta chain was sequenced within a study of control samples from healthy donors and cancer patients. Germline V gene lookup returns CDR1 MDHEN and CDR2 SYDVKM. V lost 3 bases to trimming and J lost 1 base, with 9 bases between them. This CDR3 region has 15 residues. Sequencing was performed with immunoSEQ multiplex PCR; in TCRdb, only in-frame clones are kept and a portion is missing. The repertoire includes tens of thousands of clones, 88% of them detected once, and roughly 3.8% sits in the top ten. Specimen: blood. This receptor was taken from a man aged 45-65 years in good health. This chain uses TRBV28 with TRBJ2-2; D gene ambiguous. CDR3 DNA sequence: TGTGCCAGCAGTTTCCTAGGCAAGAACACCGGGGAGCTGTTTTTT. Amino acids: CASSFLGKNTGELFF.